Below, one TCR beta chain is given with its context. The data were obtained in a study of blood T cell repertoires in COVID-19. The CDR3 is 15 residues long. Deletions cut 4 bases from V and 8 bases from J, with 20 bases between. Germline V gene lookup returns CDR1 SGHTA and CDR2 FQGTGA. Here immunoSEQ multiplex PCR was the method, and the copy in TCRdb shows in-frame clones only, minus some. Of 290,000 or so clones in the sample, roughly 80% were seen once. The chain employs TRBV7-3 and TRBJ1-2; TRBD1 is a possible D gene (5 bases). This clonotype was sampled from a man in his forties who had been exposed to COVID-19. Sequencing was performed on PBMCs or T cells enriched from blood (not recorded which). The CDR3 spells CASSSDDRGIEGYTF. DNA of the CDR3: TGTGCCAGCAGCTCCGATGACCGGGGGATTGAAGGCTACACCTTC. Based on the CDR3 plus reference TRBV7-3 and TRBJ1-2, the full variable domain is GAGVSQTPSNKVTEKGKYVELRCDPISGHTALYWYRQSLGQGPEFLIYFQGTGAADDSGLPNDRFFAVRPEGSVSTLKIQRTERGDSAVYLCASSSDDRGIEGYTFGSGTRLTVV.